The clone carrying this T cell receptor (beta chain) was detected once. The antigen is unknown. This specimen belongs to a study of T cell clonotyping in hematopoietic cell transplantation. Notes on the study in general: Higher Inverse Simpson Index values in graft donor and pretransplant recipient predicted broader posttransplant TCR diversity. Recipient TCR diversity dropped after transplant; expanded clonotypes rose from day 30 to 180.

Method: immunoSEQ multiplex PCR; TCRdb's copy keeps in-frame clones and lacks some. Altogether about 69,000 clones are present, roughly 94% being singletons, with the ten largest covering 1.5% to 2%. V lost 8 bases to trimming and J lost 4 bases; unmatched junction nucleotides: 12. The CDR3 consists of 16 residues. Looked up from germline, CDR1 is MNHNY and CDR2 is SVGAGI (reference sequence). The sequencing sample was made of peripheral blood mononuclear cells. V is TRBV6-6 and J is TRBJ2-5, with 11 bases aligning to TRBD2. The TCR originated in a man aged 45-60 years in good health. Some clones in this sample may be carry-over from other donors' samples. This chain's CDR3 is CASRLAGIRGVETQYF. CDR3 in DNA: TGTGCCAGCCGACTAGCGGGGATCCGGGGGGTAGAGACCCAGTACTTC.